The T cell receptor (beta chain) under discussion was sequenced for a study of OX40 agonist ivuxolimab in advanced cancers. Overall study results and limits: With doses of 0.1 to 3.0 mg/kg, CD4+ and CD8+ blood T cells had undergone clonal expansion by week 6.

This clone was found once. Its antigen remains unidentified. The germline gives CDR1 MNHEY, CDR2 SVGAGI. The CDR3 contains 13 residues. V lost 2 bases, J lost 4 bases, and 8 bases lay in between. Here immunoSEQ multiplex PCR was the method, and the copy in TCRdb shows in-frame clones only, minus some. The top ten clones hold 0.62% of a sample with approximately 60,000 clones, around 90% of them seen once. This specimen was CD4+ or CD8+ T cells sorted from blood, taken in a trial of the OX40 agonist ivuxolimab. This TCR was recovered from an adult with an advanced solid tumor such as melanoma, head and neck, liver or kidney cancer. This chain uses TRBV6-5 with TRBJ2-5, with D unclear. CDR3 DNA: TGTGCCAGCAGTTACAGGGTCCCAGAGACCCAGTACTTC. Translation: CASSYRVPETQYF.